Listed below are T cell receptor beta chains from one sample, sequenced in a study of T-cell memory formation after mild COVID-19. TCRdb re-derived calls from the 5' RACE reads in MiXCR, one entry per CDR3 protein. Of a few hundred thousand distinct CDR3 sequences in the sample, 16% were seen once. Sequencing was carried out using PBMCs or a T cell subset sorted from them (not recorded which). The receptors shown here come from a man younger than 35 who had mild COVID-19 (a few samples of this study predate the infection). Cell type and time point are not known. The CDR3 runs from the conserved cysteine through the conserved F or W. Each record gives: clone size, J gene, V gene, D gene, CDR3 protein, CDR3 DNA. A D gene is named only where the DNA matches it firmly. Expanded clones get a size class; other rows say once, few or many, or leave the size out.

few | TRBJ2-7 | TRBV5-1 | . | CASSLFPLGGDEQYF | TGCGCCAGCAGCTTGTTTCCCTTAGGAGGCGACGAGCAGTACTTC
. | TRBJ2-3 | TRBV12-3/TRBV12-4 | . | CASSIGRTQYF | TGTGCCAGCAGTATAGGGAGAACGCAGTATTTT
. | TRBJ2-1 | TRBV6-6 | TRBD1 | CASSSGWTGSYNEQFF | TGTGCCAGCAGCTCGGGCTGGACAGGGTCCTACAATGAGCAGTTCTTC
many | TRBJ2-7 | TRBV5-1 | . | CASSRPTDSPEQYF | TGCGCCAGCAGCCGACCTACGGACAGCCCTGAGCAGTACTTC
few | TRBJ2-3 | TRBV5-6 | TRBD2 | CASSLRRGRVTDTQYF | TGTGCCAGCAGCTTGAGGCGGGGGAGGGTCACAGATACGCAGTATTTT
. | TRBJ2-2 | TRBV7-6 | TRBD1 | CASSVGQGGTGELFF | TGTGCCAGCAGCGTTGGACAGGGTGGCACCGGGGAGCTGTTTTTT
few | TRBJ1-2 | TRBV10-3 | . | CAIRGSEGQTGGYTF | TGTGCCATCAGGGGATCGGAGGGGCAGACGGGTGGCTACACCTTC
. | TRBJ2-5 | TRBV6-5 | . | CANQKTNGGSRETQYF | TGTGCCAATCAGAAGACGAATGGGGGCAGTCGGGAGACCCAGTACTTC
few | TRBJ1-1 | TRBV7-9 | TRBD1 | CASSLDGRGGTEAFF | TGTGCCAGCAGCTTAGACGGCAGGGGGGGCACTGAAGCTTTCTTT
. | TRBJ2-1 | TRBV6-2/TRBV6-3 | TRBD2 | CASSRLAGDQDEQFF | TGTGCCAGCAGTCGACTAGCGGGGGACCAGGATGAGCAGTTCTTC
few | TRBJ1-5 | TRBV29-1 | . | CSVETGPNQPQHF | TGCAGCGTTGAAACGGGACCCAATCAGCCCCAGCATTTT
. | TRBJ1-6 | TRBV12-3/TRBV12-4 | . | CASSLGTAVGGGSPLHF | TGTGCCAGCAGTCTTGGGACTGCCGTCGGCGGGGGTTCACCCCTCCACTTT
few | TRBJ2-1 | TRBV4-3 | . | CASSAGITAYNEQFF | TGCGCCAGCTCTGCCGGGATAACCGCCTACAATGAGCAGTTCTTC
many | TRBJ2-2 | TRBV11-2 | . | CASSFVGELFF | TGTGCCAGCAGCTTTGTCGGGGAGCTGTTTTTT
. | TRBJ2-7 | TRBV6-5 | . | CASSPRGGDYEQYF | TGTGCCAGCAGTCCCAGGGGGGGGGATTACGAGCAGTACTTC
. | TRBJ1-6 | TRBV5-1 | . | CASSSAGARSNSPLHF | TGCGCCAGCAGCTCCGCGGGGGCGCGTTCGAATTCACCCCTCCACTTT
few | TRBJ2-3 | TRBV7-2 | TRBD2 | CASSPLTSGDTQYF | TGTGCCAGCAGCCCCCTCACTAGCGGAGATACGCAGTATTTT
. | TRBJ2-5 | TRBV9 | . | CASSVWAGETQYF | TGTGCCAGCAGCGTATGGGCTGGTGAGACCCAGTACTTC
few | TRBJ1-6 | TRBV5-1 | TRBD1 | CASRNTGERSPLHF | TGCGCCAGCAGAAACACAGGGGAACGCTCACCCCTCCACTTT
few | TRBJ2-1 | TRBV7-2 | . | CASRGGYNEQFF | TGTGCCAGCAGGGGGGGATACAATGAGCAGTTCTTC
. | TRBJ1-2 | TRBV2 | . | CASSEVETVLFTGYTF | TGTGCCAGCAGTGAAGTTGAGACAGTCCTTTTCACGGGCTACACCTTC
. | TRBJ1-2 | TRBV4-3 | . | CASSQSSGRGYTF | TGCGCCAGCAGCCAGAGCTCGGGGCGCGGCTACACCTTC
. | TRBJ1-2 | TRBV5-6 | TRBD1 | CASKPGTGVLYGYTF | TGTGCCAGCAAACCGGGGACAGGCGTCCTCTATGGCTACACCTTC
. | TRBJ1-2 | TRBV5-1 | . | CASSLGGALWADGYTF | TGCGCCAGCAGCTTGGGGGGGGCCCTCTGGGCGGATGGCTACACCTTC
. | TRBJ2-2 | TRBV6-5 | TRBD1 | CASSYSQGSGELFF | TGTGCCAGCAGTTACTCACAGGGGTCCGGGGAGCTGTTTTTT
. | TRBJ1-1 | TRBV18 | . | CASSQSSGPEAFF | TGTGCCAGCTCACAATCATCCGGGCCTGAAGCTTTCTTT
. | TRBJ1-5 | TRBV10-3 | . | CAISEWGIGPASNQPQHF | TGTGCCATCAGTGAATGGGGAATTGGACCGGCAAGCAATCAGCCCCAGCATTTT
. | TRBJ2-2 | TRBV4-3 | . | CASSQDAGELFF | TGCGCCAGCAGCCAAGATGCCGGGGAGCTGTTTTTT
. | TRBJ2-7 | TRBV7-2 | TRBD2 | CASSLFGLAGEQYF | TGTGCCAGCAGCTTATTTGGACTAGCGGGCGAGCAGTACTTC
few | TRBJ1-5 | TRBV6-6 | . | CASSYSFYDQPQHF | TGTGCCAGCAGTTACTCCTTTTATGATCAGCCCCAGCATTTT
. | TRBJ1-1 | TRBV4-1 | . | CASSRGGDTEAFF | TGCGCCAGCAGCCGAGGGGGGGACACTGAAGCTTTCTTT
. | TRBJ2-5 | TRBV28 | . | CASSLFSGLETQYF | TGTGCCAGCAGTTTATTTTCAGGGTTAGAGACCCAGTACTTC
. | TRBJ2-5 | TRBV4-1 | TRBD2 | CASSSPGTREETQYF | TGCGCCAGCAGCTCTCCCGGGACTAGGGAAGAGACCCAGTACTTC
. | TRBJ1-5 | TRBV7-9 | . | CASSLEGKGQPQHF | TGTGCCAGCAGCTTAGAGGGAAAGGGGCAGCCCCAGCATTTT
few | TRBJ1-5 | TRBV24-1 | . | CATSDRGSNQPQHF | TGTGCCACCAGTGACCGAGGAAGCAATCAGCCCCAGCATTTT
. | TRBJ2-6 | TRBV5-4 | . | CASSLAGLRASGANVLTF | TGTGCCAGCAGCTTGGCCGGTCTCCGGGCATCTGGGGCCAACGTCCTGACTTTC
few | TRBJ2-3 | TRBV7-9 | . | CASSPGTGAARAQYF | TGTGCCAGCAGCCCGGGGACGGGAGCCGCCCGTGCGCAGTATTTT
few | TRBJ1-6 | TRBV4-2 | TRBD1 | CASSREGANSPLHF | TGTGCCAGCAGCCGGGAGGGGGCTAATTCACCCCTCCACTTT
. | TRBJ2-3 | TRBV11-3 | . | CASSPQDSTDTQYF | TGTGCCAGCAGCCCCCAGGACAGCACAGATACGCAGTATTTT
many | TRBJ2-5 | TRBV5-1 | . | CASSPDPNTETQYF | TGCGCCAGCAGCCCGGACCCGAACACAGAGACCCAGTACTTC
. | TRBJ2-1 | TRBV29-1 | TRBD2 | CSVDPAGGPLSYNEQFF | TGCAGCGTTGACCCCGCGGGGGGGCCCCTTTCCTACAATGAGCAGTTCTTC
. | TRBJ1-2 | TRBV25-1 | . | CASSEMGGYTF | TGTGCCAGCAGTGAAATGGGCGGCTACACCTTC
few | TRBJ1-1 | TRBV3-1 | . | CASSQDRMTEAFF | TGTGCCAGCAGCCAAGATAGGATGACTGAAGCTTTCTTT
many | TRBJ2-3 | TRBV5-5 | . | CASTSKQGSGARDTQYF | TGTGCCAGCACCTCAAAACAGGGGTCGGGGGCGAGAGATACGCAGTATTTT
. | TRBJ2-2 | TRBV5-1 | . | CASSLNPTGELFF | TGCGCCAGCAGCTTGAACCCGACCGGGGAGCTGTTTTTT
many | TRBJ1-6 | TRBV4-2 | . | CASSQDGENSPLHF | TGTGCCAGCAGCCAAGACGGGGAAAATTCACCCCTCCACTTT
. | TRBJ2-5 | TRBV3-1 | TRBD2 | CASSRLAGEQETQYF | TGTGCCAGCAGCCGACTAGCGGGGGAGCAAGAGACCCAGTACTTC
. | TRBJ2-1 | TRBV15 | TRBD2 | CATSRSLLADSYNEQFF | TGTGCCACCAGCAGATCCCTACTAGCGGACTCCTACAATGAGCAGTTCTTC
. | TRBJ1-2 | TRBV7-2 | . | CASSLTQANYGYTF | TGTGCCAGCAGCCTCACACAAGCTAACTATGGCTACACCTTC
. | TRBJ2-1 | TRBV11-2 | . | CASSLSGDNEQFF | TGTGCCAGCAGCTTGTCGGGGGACAATGAGCAGTTCTTC
. | TRBJ2-1 | TRBV5-7 | . | CASSLGASRDNEQFF | TGTGCCAGCAGCTTGGGGGCTAGCCGGGACAATGAGCAGTTCTTC
few | TRBJ2-1 | TRBV12-2 | . | CASRFPGLAPAYNEQFF | TGTGCAAGTCGCTTCCCGGGACTAGCCCCCGCCTACAATGAGCAGTTCTTC
few | TRBJ2-3 | TRBV6-2/TRBV6-3 | TRBD2 | CASRWRGGGTDTQYF | TGTGCCAGCAGATGGCGGGGGGGCGGCACAGATACGCAGTATTTT
. | TRBJ1-1 | TRBV5-1 | . | CASSFATGFRNTEAFF | TGCGCCAGCAGTTTCGCAACGGGATTTCGGAACACTGAAGCTTTCTTT
. | TRBJ2-2 | TRBV20-1 | TRBD1 | CSARDRGGKSGELFF | TGCAGTGCGCGGGACAGGGGAGGGAAATCCGGGGAGCTGTTTTTT